A selection of T cell receptor beta chains follows, all from one sample in a study of PD-1 blockade in classical Hodgkin lymphoma. Libraries were prepared by immunoSEQ multiplex PCR; TCRdb keeps only in-frame clonotypes and omits some of them. The sample records about 26,000 clones, roughly two thirds being singletons. The sequences come from peripheral blood mononuclear cells (PBMCs), collected before the second cycle of nivolumab. These receptors all stem from a human donor with classical Hodgkin lymphoma. CDR3s include the opening cysteine and the closing phenylalanine or tryptophan. D genes are given only for firm matches. Clone size appears in some rows only: once, few, many, or a class for an expanded clone.

size	J	D	V	DNA	CDR3
NA	TRBJ2-5	TRBD2	TRBV28	TGTGCCAGCAGTTCCCGACTAGCGGAGACCCAGTACTTC	CASSSRLAETQYF
NA	TRBJ1-2	NA	TRBV28	TGTGCCAGCAGTTTAAATCAGAAAGGCTACACCTTC	CASSLNQKGYTF
large	TRBJ1-2	NA	TRBV7-2	TGTGCCAGCTCCCCGGGATCGTCCCCCTATGGCTACACCTTC	CASSPGSSPYGYTF
NA	TRBJ2-7	TRBD2	TRBV2	TGTGCCAGCAGTGAAAAAACCGGGACTAGCGGCCGTGCCTACGAGCAGTACTTC	CASSEKTGTSGRAYEQYF
NA	TRBJ1-1	NA	TRBV4-2	TGTGCCAGCAGCGCCCCCGTTGATCGGAACACTGAAGCTTTCTTT	CASSAPVDRNTEAFF
NA	TRBJ2-5	NA	TRBV19	TGTGCCAGTAGTATATCCTGGGGTGTCGCACCTAACCAAGAGACCCAGTACTTC	CASSISWGVAPNQETQYF
NA	TRBJ2-1	TRBD2	TRBV6-5	TGTGCCAGCAGTTCGGGGGGGGACAATGAGCAGTTCTTC	CASSSGGDNEQFF
few	TRBJ1-1	NA	TRBV5-6	TGTGCCAGCAGTCTGGACAGGAACACTGAAGCTTTCTTT	CASSLDRNTEAFF
NA	TRBJ2-5	TRBD1	TRBV6-5	TGTGCCAGCAGGTACACAGGGGGGGAGACCCAGTACTTC	CASRYTGGETQYF
NA	TRBJ2-1	NA	TRBV20-1	TGCAGTGAAGGGACGGGCAATGAGCAGTTCTTC	CSEGTGNEQFF
medium-sized	TRBJ1-5	TRBD1	TRBV2	TGTGCCAGCAGGGAGACAGGGGACCAGCCCCAGCATTTT	CASRETGDQPQHF
NA	TRBJ2-1	NA	TRBV5-1	TGCGCCAGCAGCTTCATAAAACAGGGCGATGAGCAGTTCTTC	CASSFIKQGDEQFF
NA	TRBJ2-1	NA	TRBV20-1	TGCAGTGAACAGGTTTACAATGAGCAGTTCTTC	CSEQVYNEQFF
NA	TRBJ2-2	TRBD1	TRBV5-1	TGCGCCAGCAGCAGCGGACAGGGTTTCCCCGGGGAGCTGTTTTTT	CASSSGQGFPGELFF
few	TRBJ2-1	NA	TRBV28	TGTGCCAGCAGAGTTTCTGGGGGCTACAATGAGCAGTTCTTC	CASRVSGGYNEQFF
NA	TRBJ2-7	NA	TRBV4-1	TGCGCCAGCAGCCCCCGCCTTGCGGTCGGAACCTACGAGCAGTACTTC	CASSPRLAVGTYEQYF
NA	TRBJ2-6	TRBD1	TRBV23-1	TGCGCCAGCAGGCGACAGGGGGCCTTCTCTGGGGCCAACGTCCTGACTTTC	CASRRQGAFSGANVLTF
NA	TRBJ2-4	NA	TRBV19	TGTGCCAGTAGGGGAGGCCCGGATCAAAACATTCAGTACTTC	CASRGGPDQNIQYF
NA	TRBJ1-6	NA	TRBV7-2	TGTGCCAGCAGCTTAGAGTCTGGGGCAGGGGCCAATTCACCCCTCCACTTT	CASSLESGAGANSPLHF
NA	TRBJ2-5	NA	TRBV7-9	TGTGCCAGCAGTTTTGAGGTGCTCCAAGAGACCCAGTACTTC	CASSFEVLQETQYF
NA	TRBJ1-2	NA	TRBV21-1	TGTGCCAGCAGCACCTCAGGTAGGAATGGCTACACCTTC	CASSTSGRNGYTF
NA	TRBJ2-7	NA	TRBV10-3	TGTGCCATCAGTGAGAGGGGTAGGGGGGCCTACGAGCAGTACTTC	CAISERGRGAYEQYF
NA	TRBJ1-1	NA	TRBV6-5	TGTGCCAGCACCGTGACCCTATCGAACACTGAAGCTTTCTTT	CASTVTLSNTEAFF
NA	TRBJ1-3	TRBD1	TRBV28	TGTGCCAGCCGAACAGGGGGCGAAGGAAACACCATATATTTT	CASRTGGEGNTIYF
NA	TRBJ1-1	TRBD1	TRBV6-4	TGTGCCAGCAAACCCGGACAGGGGTCGAGCACTGAAGCTTTCTTT	CASKPGQGSSTEAFF
NA	TRBJ2-7	NA	TRBV6-5	TGTGCCAGCAGTTACTCGACTACCTACGAGCAGTACTTC	CASSYSTTYEQYF
NA	TRBJ2-5	NA	TRBV9	NA	CASSVAAGTAPYF
NA	TRBJ2-7	NA	TRBV6-5	TGTGCCAGCAGTTACTCCCCCCCCCGCGAGGGGGGCGAGCAGTACTTC	CASSYSPPREGGEQYF
NA	TRBJ1-4	NA	TRBV6-5	TGTGCCAGCAAAAGCCGGCCGCGGGGCGAAAAACTGTTTTTT	CASKSRPRGEKLFF